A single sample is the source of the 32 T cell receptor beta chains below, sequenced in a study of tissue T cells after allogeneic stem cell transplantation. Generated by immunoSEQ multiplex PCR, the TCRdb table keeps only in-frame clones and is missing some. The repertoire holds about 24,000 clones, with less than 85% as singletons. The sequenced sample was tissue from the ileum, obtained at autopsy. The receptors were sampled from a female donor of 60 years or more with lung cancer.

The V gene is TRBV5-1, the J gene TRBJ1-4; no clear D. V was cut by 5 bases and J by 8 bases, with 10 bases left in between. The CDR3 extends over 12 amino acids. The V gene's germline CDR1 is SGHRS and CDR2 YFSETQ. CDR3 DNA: TGCGCCAGCAGTCTTTACGGGGAAAAACTGTTTTTT. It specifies CASSLYGEKLFF.

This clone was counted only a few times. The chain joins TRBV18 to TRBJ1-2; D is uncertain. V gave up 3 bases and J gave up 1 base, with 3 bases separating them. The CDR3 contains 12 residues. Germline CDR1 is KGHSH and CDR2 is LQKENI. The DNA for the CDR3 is TGTGCCAGCTCACCGGGTAACTATGGCTACACCTTC. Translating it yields CASSPGNYGYTF.

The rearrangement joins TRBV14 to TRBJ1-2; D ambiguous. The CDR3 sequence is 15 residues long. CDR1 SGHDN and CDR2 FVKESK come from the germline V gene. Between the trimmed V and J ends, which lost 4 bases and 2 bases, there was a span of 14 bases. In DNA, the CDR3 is TGTGCCAGCAGCCCACTAGGAACACGAAACTATGGCTACACCTTC. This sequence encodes CASSPLGTRNYGYTF.

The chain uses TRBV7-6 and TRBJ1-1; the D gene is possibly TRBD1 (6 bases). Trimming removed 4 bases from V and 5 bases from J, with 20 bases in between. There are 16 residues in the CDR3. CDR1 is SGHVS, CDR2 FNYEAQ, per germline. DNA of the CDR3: TGTGCCAGCAGCTCGACTCCGGGACATAGAGGGACTGAAGCTTTCTTT. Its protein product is CASSSTPGHRGTEAFF.

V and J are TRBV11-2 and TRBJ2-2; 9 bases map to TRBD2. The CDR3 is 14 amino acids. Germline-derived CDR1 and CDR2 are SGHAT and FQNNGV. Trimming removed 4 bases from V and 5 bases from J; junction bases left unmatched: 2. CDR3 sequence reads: CASSSLAGTGELFF. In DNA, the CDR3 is TGTGCCAGCAGCTCCCTAGCGGGAACCGGGGAGCTGTTTTTT.

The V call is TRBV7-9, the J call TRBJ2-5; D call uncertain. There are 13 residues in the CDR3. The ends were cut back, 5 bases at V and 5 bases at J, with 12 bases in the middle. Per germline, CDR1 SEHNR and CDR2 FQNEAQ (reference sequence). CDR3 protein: CASSRRTAETQYF. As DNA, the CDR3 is TGTGCCAGCAGCCGACGGACCGCGGAGACCCAGTACTTC.

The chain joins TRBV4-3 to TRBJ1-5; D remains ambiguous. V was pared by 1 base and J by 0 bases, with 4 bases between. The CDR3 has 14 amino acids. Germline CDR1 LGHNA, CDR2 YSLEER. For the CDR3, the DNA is TGCGCCAGCAGCCAAGTTGGTAGCAATCAGCCCCAGCATTTT. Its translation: CASSQVGSNQPQHF.

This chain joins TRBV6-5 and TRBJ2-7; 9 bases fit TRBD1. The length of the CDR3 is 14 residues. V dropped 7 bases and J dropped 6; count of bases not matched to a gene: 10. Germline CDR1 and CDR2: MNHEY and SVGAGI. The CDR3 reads CASIQGDRASEQYF. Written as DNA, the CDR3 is TGTGCCAGCATCCAGGGGGACAGGGCTTCCGAGCAGTACTTC.

The CDR3 loop is CAWSRPGQGWGYTF. The DNA of the CDR3 is TGTGCCTGGAGTAGACCGGGACAGGGGTGGGGCTACACCTTC. The gene calls are TRBV30 and TRBJ1-2; 10 bases align to TRBD1. Germline lookup yields CDR1 GTSNPN and CDR2 SVGIG (reference sequence). The CDR3 contains 14 residues. V dropped 2 bases and J dropped 8; count of bases not matched to a gene: 8.

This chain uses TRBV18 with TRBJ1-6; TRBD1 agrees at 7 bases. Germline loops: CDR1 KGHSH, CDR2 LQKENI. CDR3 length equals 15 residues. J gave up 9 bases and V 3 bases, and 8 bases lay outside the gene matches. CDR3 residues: CASSPPTGFSSPLHF. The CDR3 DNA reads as TGTGCCAGCTCACCGCCGACAGGGTTCAGTTCACCCCTCCACTTT.

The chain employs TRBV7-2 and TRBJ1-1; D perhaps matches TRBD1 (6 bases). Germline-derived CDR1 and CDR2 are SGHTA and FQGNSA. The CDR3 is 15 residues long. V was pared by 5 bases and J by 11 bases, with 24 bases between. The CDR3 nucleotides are TGTGCCAGCAGCAAAATTCTGGGGGGCGGGGTGCGGGCTTTCTTT. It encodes CASSKILGGGVRAFF. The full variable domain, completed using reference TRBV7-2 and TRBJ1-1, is GAGVSQSPSNKVTEKGKDVELRCDPISGHTALYWYRQSLGQGLEFLIYFQGNSAPDKSGLPSDRFSAERTGGSVSTLTIQRTQQEDSAVYLCASSKILGGGVRAFFGQGTRLTVV.

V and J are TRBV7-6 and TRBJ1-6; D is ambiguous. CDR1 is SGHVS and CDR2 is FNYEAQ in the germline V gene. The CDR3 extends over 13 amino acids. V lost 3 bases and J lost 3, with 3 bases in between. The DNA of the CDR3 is TGTGCCAGCAGCTTGGACTATAATTCACCCCTCCACTTT. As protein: CASSLDYNSPLHF.

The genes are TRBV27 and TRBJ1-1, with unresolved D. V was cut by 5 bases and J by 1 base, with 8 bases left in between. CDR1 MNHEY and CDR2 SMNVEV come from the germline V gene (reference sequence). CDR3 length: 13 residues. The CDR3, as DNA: TGTGCCAGCAGTGTTCGTAGGAACACTGAAGCTTTCTTT. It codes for CASSVRRNTEAFF.

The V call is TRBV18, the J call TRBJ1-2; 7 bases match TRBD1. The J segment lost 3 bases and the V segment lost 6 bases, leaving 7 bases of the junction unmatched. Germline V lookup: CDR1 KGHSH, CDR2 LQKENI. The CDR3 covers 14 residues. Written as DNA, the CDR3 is TGTGCCAGCTCGCGAGATACAGGGGACTATGGCTACACCTTC. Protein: CASSRDTGDYGYTF.

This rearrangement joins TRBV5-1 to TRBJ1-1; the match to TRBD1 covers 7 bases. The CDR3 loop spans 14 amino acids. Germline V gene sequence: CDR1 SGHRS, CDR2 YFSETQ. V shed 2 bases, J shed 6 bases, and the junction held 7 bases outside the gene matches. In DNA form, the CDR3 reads TGCGCCAGCAGCTTACAGACAGGGAGTCCTGAAGCTTTCTTT. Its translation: CASSLQTGSPEAFF. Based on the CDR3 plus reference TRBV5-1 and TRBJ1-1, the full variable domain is KAGVTQTPRYLIKTRGQQVTLSCSPISGHRSVSWYQQTPGQGLQFLFEYFSETQRNKGNFPGRFSGRQFSNSRSEMNVSTLELGDSALYLCASSLQTGSPEAFFGQGTRLTVV.

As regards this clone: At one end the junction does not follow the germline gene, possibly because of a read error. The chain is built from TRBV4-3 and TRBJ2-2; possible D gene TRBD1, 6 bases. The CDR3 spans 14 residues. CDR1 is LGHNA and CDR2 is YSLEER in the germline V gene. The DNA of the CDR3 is TGCGCCAGCAGCCTGGGGGCGAAAACCGGGGAGCTGTTTTTT. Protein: CASSLGAKTGELFF.

In nucleotides, the CDR3 is TGTGCCAGCAGCGTTAGCGGGGGGGGTGGCACAGATACGCAGTATTTT. It translates to CASSVSGGGGTDTQYF. The chain joins TRBV9 to TRBJ2-3; 11 bases agree with TRBD2. Germline-derived CDR1 and CDR2 are SGDLS and YYNGEE. V was pared by 2 bases and J by 1 base, with 3 bases of the junction left unmatched. The CDR3 length is 16 residues.

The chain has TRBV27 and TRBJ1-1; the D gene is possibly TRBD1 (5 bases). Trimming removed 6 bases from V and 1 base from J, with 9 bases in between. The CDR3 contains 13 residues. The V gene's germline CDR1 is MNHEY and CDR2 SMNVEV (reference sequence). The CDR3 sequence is CASRRGGNTEAFF. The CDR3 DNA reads TGTGCCAGCAGGCGGGGGGGGAACACTGAAGCTTTCTTT.

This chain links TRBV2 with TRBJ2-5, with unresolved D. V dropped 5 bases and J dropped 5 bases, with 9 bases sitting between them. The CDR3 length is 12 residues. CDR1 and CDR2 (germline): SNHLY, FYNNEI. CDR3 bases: TGTGCCAGCAGTCTAGGAAGGGAGACCCAGTACTTC. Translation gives CASSLGRETQYF.

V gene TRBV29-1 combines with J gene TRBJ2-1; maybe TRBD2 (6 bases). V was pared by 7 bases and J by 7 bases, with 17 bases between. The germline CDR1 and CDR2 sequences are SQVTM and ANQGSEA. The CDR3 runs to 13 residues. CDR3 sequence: CSALRGIHNEQFF. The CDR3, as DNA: TGCAGCGCCTTGCGCGGGATCCATAATGAGCAGTTCTTC.

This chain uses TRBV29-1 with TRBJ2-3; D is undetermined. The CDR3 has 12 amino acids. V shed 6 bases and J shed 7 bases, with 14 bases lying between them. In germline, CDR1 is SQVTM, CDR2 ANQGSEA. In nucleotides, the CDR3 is TGCAGCGTACCACCCAAGGGTAATACGCAGTATTTT. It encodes CSVPPKGNTQYF.

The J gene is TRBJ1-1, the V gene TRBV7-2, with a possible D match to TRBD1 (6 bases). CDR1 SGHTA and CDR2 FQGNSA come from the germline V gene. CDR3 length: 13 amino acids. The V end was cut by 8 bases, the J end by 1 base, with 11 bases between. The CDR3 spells CASFNRENTEAFF. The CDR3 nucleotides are TGTGCCAGCTTCAACAGGGAGAACACTGAAGCTTTCTTT. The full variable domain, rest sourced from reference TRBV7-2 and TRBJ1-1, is GAGVSQSPSNKVTEKGKDVELRCDPISGHTALYWYRQSLGQGLEFLIYFQGNSAPDKSGLPSDRFSAERTGGSVSTLTIQRTQQEDSAVYLCASFNRENTEAFFGQGTRLTVV.

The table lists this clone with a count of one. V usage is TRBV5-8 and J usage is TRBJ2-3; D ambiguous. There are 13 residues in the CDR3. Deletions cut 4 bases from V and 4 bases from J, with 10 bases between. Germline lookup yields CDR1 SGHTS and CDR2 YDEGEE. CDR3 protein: CASSLGASDTQYF. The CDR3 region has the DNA TGTGCCAGCAGCCTTGGAGCATCAGATACGCAGTATTTT.

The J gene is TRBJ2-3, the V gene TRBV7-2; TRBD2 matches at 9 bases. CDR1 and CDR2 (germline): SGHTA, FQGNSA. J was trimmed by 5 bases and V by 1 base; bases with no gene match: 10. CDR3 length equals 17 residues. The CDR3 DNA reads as TGTGCCAGCAGCTTAGGGTTGTTAGCGGGGGTAGGAGATACGCAGTATTTT. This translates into CASSLGLLAGVGDTQYF.

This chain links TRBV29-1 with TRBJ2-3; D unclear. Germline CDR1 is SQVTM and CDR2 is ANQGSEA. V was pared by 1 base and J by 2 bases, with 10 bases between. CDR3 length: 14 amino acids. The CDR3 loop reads CSVEAQEYTDTQYF. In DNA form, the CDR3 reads TGCAGCGTTGAAGCCCAGGAGTACACAGATACGCAGTATTTT.

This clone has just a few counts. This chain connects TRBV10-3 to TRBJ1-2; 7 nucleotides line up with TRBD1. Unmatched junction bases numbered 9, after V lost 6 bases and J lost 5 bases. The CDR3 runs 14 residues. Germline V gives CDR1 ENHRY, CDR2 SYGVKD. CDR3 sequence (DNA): TGTGCCATCAGAGGTGACAGGGACCGATATGGCTACACCTTC. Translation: CAIRGDRDRYGYTF.

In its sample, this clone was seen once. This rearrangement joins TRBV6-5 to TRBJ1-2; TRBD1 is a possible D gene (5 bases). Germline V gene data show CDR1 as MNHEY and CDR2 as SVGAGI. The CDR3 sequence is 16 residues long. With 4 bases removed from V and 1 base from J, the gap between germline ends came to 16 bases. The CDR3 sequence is CASSFGRQRYNYGYTF. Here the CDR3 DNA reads TGTGCCAGCAGTTTTGGTAGACAGCGTTATAACTATGGCTACACCTTC.

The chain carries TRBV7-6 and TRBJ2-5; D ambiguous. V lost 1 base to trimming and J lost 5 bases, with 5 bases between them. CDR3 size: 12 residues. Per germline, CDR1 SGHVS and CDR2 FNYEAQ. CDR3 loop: CASSLVRETQYF. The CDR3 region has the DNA TGTGCCAGCAGCTTAGTGCGGGAGACCCAGTACTTC.

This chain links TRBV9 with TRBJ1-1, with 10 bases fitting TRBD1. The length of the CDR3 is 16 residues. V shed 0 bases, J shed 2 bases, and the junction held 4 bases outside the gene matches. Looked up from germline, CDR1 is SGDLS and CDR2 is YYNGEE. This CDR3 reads CASSVGTTGGNTEAFF. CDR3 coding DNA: TGTGCCAGCAGCGTAGGGACGACAGGGGGCAACACTGAAGCTTTCTTT.

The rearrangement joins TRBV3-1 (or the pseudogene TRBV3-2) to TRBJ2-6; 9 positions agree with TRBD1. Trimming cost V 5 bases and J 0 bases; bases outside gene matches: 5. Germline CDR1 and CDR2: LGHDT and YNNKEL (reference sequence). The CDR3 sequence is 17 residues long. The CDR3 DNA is TGTGCCAGCAGCGAGATGGACAGGGGCTCTGGGGCCAACGTCCTGACTTTC. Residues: CASSEMDRGSGANVLTF.

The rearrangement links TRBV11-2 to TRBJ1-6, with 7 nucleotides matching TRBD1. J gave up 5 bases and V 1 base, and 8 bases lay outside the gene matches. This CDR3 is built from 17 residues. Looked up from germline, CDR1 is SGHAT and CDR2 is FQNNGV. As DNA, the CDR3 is TGTGCCAGCAGCTTAGGCGCCCGAGGGGGCCATAATTCACCCCTCCACTTT. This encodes CASSLGARGGHNSPLHF.

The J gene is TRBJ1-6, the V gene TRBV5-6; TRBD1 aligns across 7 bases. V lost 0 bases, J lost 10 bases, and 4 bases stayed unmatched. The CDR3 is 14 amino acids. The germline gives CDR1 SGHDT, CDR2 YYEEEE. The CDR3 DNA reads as TGTGCCAGCAGCTTGGTAGCAGGGGGATCACCCCTCCACTTT. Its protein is CASSLVAGGSPLHF.